These 29 T cell receptor beta chains were sequenced from one sample in a study of shared clonotypes between healthy human individuals. TCRdb keeps only in-frame clones here, not all; method: immunoSEQ multiplex PCR. This sample carries approximately 2.3 million clones, 93% of them seen once, and the ten largest clones take 0.35% to 0.5%. Sequencing input: naive CD4+ T cells from PBMCs. Subset in this sample: CD45RA+ positively selected. The receptors stem from a man aged 18 to 29 in good health. Some clones in this sample may be carry-over from other donors' samples.

Of note for this clone: This same CDR3 is encoded by further DNA sequences in the sample. The rearrangement joins TRBV11-3 to TRBJ2-1; 7 bases line up with TRBD2. Germline V CDR1 and CDR2: SGHNT, YENEEA. V lost 4 bases to trimming and J lost 1 base; unmatched junction nucleotides: 1. CDR3 length: 14 amino acids. The CDR3 protein is CASSSGGSYNEQFF. CDR3 nucleotide sequence: TGTGCCAGCAGCTCCGGGGGGTCCTACAATGAGCAGTTCTTC. Complete variable domain (other parts from reference TRBV11-3 and TRBJ2-1): EAGVVQSPRYKIIEKKQPVAFWCNPISGHNTLYWYLQNLGQGPELLIRYENEEAVDDSQLPKDRFSAERLKGVDSTLKIQPAELGDSAVYLCASSSGGSYNEQFFGPGTRLTVL.

The rearrangement joins TRBV30 to TRBJ1-4, with a possible D match to TRBD1 (6 bases). The germline CDR1 and CDR2 sequences are GTSNPN and SVGIG (reference sequence). The CDR3 is 13 amino acids. Here the CDR3 reads CATRGATNEKLFF. CDR3 bases: TGTGCAACGAGGGGGGCGACTAATGAAAAACTGTTTTTT.

The chain combines TRBV7-2 with TRBJ2-5, with 7 positions matching TRBD1. The germline V gene has CDR1 SGHTA and CDR2 FQGNSA. The CDR3 totals 19 residues. V dropped 2 bases and J dropped 2; count of bases not matched to a gene: 17. The CDR3 bases are TGTGCCAGCAGCTTACCGGTCGGGACAGCACCCCGGGGTCAAGAGACCCAGTACTTC. It encodes CASSLPVGTAPRGQETQYF.

The J gene is TRBJ2-1, the V gene TRBV27, with TRBD2 matching 7 bases. V lost 6 bases to trimming and J lost 5 bases; unmatched junction nucleotides: 10. CDR3 length: 15 residues. The germline CDR1 and CDR2 sequences are MNHEY and SMNVEV (reference sequence). The CDR3 DNA sequence: TGTGCCAGCAGCAGAGGGAGGGGTCTGGACAATGAGCAGTTCTTC. This translates into CASSRGRGLDNEQFF.

The CDR3 is CAISGGTGESGYTF. In DNA form, the CDR3 reads TGTGCCATCAGTGGGGGGACAGGGGAGAGTGGCTACACCTTC. The chain employs TRBV10-3 and TRBJ1-2; 10 bases line up with TRBD1. CDR3 length: 14 residues. Trimming cost V 4 bases and J 7 bases; bases outside gene matches: 6. Germline assignment: CDR1 ENHRY and CDR2 SYGVKD.

The chain combines TRBV29-1 with TRBJ2-1; TRBD1 matches at 8 bases. The junction had 5 bases not matched to a gene; V was cut back by 4 bases and J by 9 bases. The CDR3 is 12 residues long. Germline loops: CDR1 SQVTM, CDR2 ANQGSEA. CDR3 residues: CSVGAGGSEQFF. Written as DNA, the CDR3 is TGCAGCGTTGGGGCAGGGGGCAGTGAGCAGTTCTTC.

The CDR3 loop is CASSPGGGHVNQPQHF. In DNA form, the CDR3 reads TGCGCCAGCAGCCCAGGGGGGGGGCATGTCAATCAGCCCCAGCATTTT. The rearrangement uses TRBV4-1 and TRBJ1-5; 7 bases are a match to TRBD1. In germline, CDR1 is MGHRA, CDR2 YSYEKL. V lost 4 bases to trimming and J lost 3 bases; unmatched junction nucleotides: 9. CDR3 length equals 16 residues.

The J gene is TRBJ1-1, the V gene TRBV29-1; D is unresolved. V was trimmed by 6 bases and J by 0 bases, leaving 11 bases between them. Germline CDR1 reads SQVTM; CDR2 reads ANQGSEA. The CDR3 is 13 residues long. The CDR3, as DNA: TGCAGCGTCAGCCGACGGCTGAACACTGAAGCTTTCTTT. Translating gives CSVSRRLNTEAFF.

The chain employs TRBV10-2 and TRBJ2-1; TRBD1 or TRBD2 may be the D gene (5 bases each). CDR3 length: 15 amino acids. The V gene's germline CDR1 is WSHSY and CDR2 SAAADI. V shed 7 bases and J shed 14 bases, with 27 bases lying between them. The CDR3 is CASKESGAVSGLEFF. The CDR3 bases are TGCGCCAGCAAGGAATCCGGGGCGGTTTCGGGCTTGGAGTTCTTC.

The chain employs TRBV10-1 and TRBJ2-5, with TRBD2 matching over 11 bases. CDR3 length equals 18 residues. The trim removed 5 bases at V and 3 bases at J, leaving 14 bases unmatched. Germline loops: CDR1 WNHNN, CDR2 SYGVQD (reference sequence). CDR3 in DNA: TGCGCCAGCAGTTTTCCGGAACGAACTAGCGGGAGTGAAGAGACCCAGTACTTC. This encodes CASSFPERTSGSEETQYF.

This clone came up once. The chain recombines TRBV15 with TRBJ2-3; 11 bases are shared with TRBD2. J gave up 6 bases and V 6 bases, and 5 bases lay outside the gene matches. CDR1 is LNHNV, CDR2 YYDKDF, per germline (reference sequence). This CDR3 spans 14 amino acids. The DNA of the CDR3 is TGTGCCACCAGTGCACTAGCGGGAGTCGATACGCAGTATTTT. Its protein is CATSALAGVDTQYF.

The V call is TRBV7-9, the J call TRBJ2-5; TRBD2 is a possible D gene (5 bases). The V gene's germline CDR1 is SEHNR and CDR2 FQNEAQ (reference sequence). The CDR3 length is 17 residues. V was shortened by 4 bases and J by 1 base, with 19 bases between the two germline ends. CDR3 protein: CASSSPSGEAFQETQYF. CDR3 DNA sequence: TGTGCCAGCAGCTCACCTTCCGGGGAAGCCTTCCAAGAGACCCAGTACTTC.

This chain joins TRBV5-8 and TRBJ1-4; 7 nucleotides match TRBD1. The CDR3 runs to 15 residues. V was clipped by 2 bases and J by 5 bases; unmatched bases: 6. Germline assignment: CDR1 SGHTS and CDR2 YDEGEE. The CDR3 DNA follows: TGTGCCAGCAGCTTTGGACAGGCTTGGAATGAAAAACTGTTTTTT. Its protein product is CASSFGQAWNEKLFF.

This chain uses TRBV15 with TRBJ2-7; possible D gene TRBD2, 5 bases. Trimming cost V 4 bases and J 3 bases, with 19 bases left between them. Germline V gene sequence: CDR1 LNHNV, CDR2 YYDKDF (reference sequence). CDR3 length equals 16 residues. The CDR3 DNA is TGTGCCACCAGCAAGGGCCCCACGCTAGACTACTACGAGCAGTACTTC. This sequence encodes CATSKGPTLDYYEQYF.

This chain joins TRBV18 and TRBJ2-5; TRBD1 matches at 7 bases. The DNA end lines up better with TRBJ2-7; the J call may be wrong. Germline CDR1 KGHSH, CDR2 LQKENI. The CDR3 runs to 14 residues. Here the CDR3 reads CASSPLGTDYEQYF. CDR3 nucleotides: TGTGCCAGCTCACCACTCGGGACAGACTACGAGCAGTACTTC.

The CDR3 DNA follows: TGTGCCAGCAGCCAAATGGCGGACACAACGCAGTATTTT. It translates to CASSQMADTTQYF. The rearrangement uses TRBV14 and TRBJ2-3; D perhaps matches TRBD1 (5 bases). CDR1 is SGHDN, CDR2 FVKESK, per germline. Between the trimmed V and J ends, which lost 2 bases and 9 bases, there was a span of 12 bases. This CDR3 contains 13 residues.

On this clone: Other DNA sequences in this sample translate to the same CDR3. The chain couples TRBV28 to TRBJ2-1; the match to TRBD1 covers 9 bases. The CDR3 has 15 residues. CDR1 is MDHEN and CDR2 is SYDVKM in the germline V gene. The V gene end was trimmed by 6 bases and the J gene end by 3 bases; junction bases not matched to a gene: 6. The CDR3 spells CASSPGTGLYNEQFF. As DNA, the CDR3 is TGTGCCAGCAGCCCAGGGACAGGGCTCTACAATGAGCAGTTCTTC.

The V call is TRBV9, the J call TRBJ1-3; perhaps TRBD1 as D (5 bases). Germline CDR1 is SGDLS and CDR2 is YYNGEE. Trimming removed 3 bases from V and 0 bases from J, with 13 bases in between. The CDR3 consists of 16 residues. The CDR3 region is CASSERTINSGNTIYF. The CDR3 bases are TGTGCCAGCAGCGAAAGGACAATAAACTCTGGAAACACCATATATTTT.

The chain recombines TRBV9 with TRBJ2-3; no firm D call. V gave up 0 bases and J gave up 2 bases, with 13 bases separating them. Germline V gene data show CDR1 as SGDLS and CDR2 as YYNGEE. The CDR3 is 16 amino acids. In nucleotides, the CDR3 is TGTGCCAGCAGCGTAGGACCCCAGAGGAACACAGATACGCAGTATTTT. Residues: CASSVGPQRNTDTQYF.

The CDR3: CASSFPSGSSYNEQFF. CDR3 DNA sequence: TGTGCCAGCAGCTTCCCGAGCGGGAGCTCCTACAATGAGCAGTTCTTC. This chain connects TRBV7-6 to TRBJ2-1; 8 nucleotides align to TRBD2. The CDR3 has 16 amino acids. Germline CDR1 and CDR2: SGHVS and FNYEAQ. V was clipped by 3 bases and J by 0 bases; unmatched bases: 4. The full variable domain, its missing parts supplied by reference TRBV7-6 and TRBJ2-1, is GAGVSQSPRYKVTKRGQDVALRCDPISGHVSLYWYRQALGQGPEFLTYFNYEAQQDKSGLPNDRFSAERPEGSISTLTIQRTEQRDSAMYRCASSFPSGSSYNEQFFGPGTRLTVL.

The chain has TRBV28 and TRBJ1-2; no reliable D call. Germline assignment: CDR1 MDHEN and CDR2 SYDVKM. Trimming cost V 4 bases and J 4 bases, with 22 bases left between them. CDR3 length equals 17 residues. The CDR3: CASSSSSQALAFYGYTF. For the CDR3, the DNA is TGTGCCAGCAGTTCCTCGTCGCAGGCCCTGGCCTTCTATGGCTACACCTTC.

As concerns this clone: Distinct nucleotide sequences in the sample also encode this CDR3. V and J are TRBV7-9 and TRBJ2-7; a weak D match, TRBD1 (5 bases). Looked up from germline, CDR1 is SEHNR and CDR2 is FQNEAQ (reference sequence). CDR3 size: 14 residues. The V end lost 1 base, the J end lost 6 bases, and 13 bases lay between the germline ends. The CDR3, as DNA: TGTGCCAGCAGCTTAGGGCAGGGAATAGGCGAGCAGTACTTC. The encoded protein is CASSLGQGIGEQYF.

The chain recombines TRBV7-2 with TRBJ2-2; the match to TRBD2 covers 9 bases. This CDR3 spans 15 amino acids. The germline gives CDR1 SGHTA, CDR2 FQGNSA. V was pared by 5 bases and J by 4 bases, with 5 bases of the junction left unmatched. CDR3 protein: CASSVSGRSTGELFF. The CDR3 DNA reads TGTGCCAGCAGCGTAAGCGGGAGGTCCACCGGGGAGCTGTTTTTT.

The chain links TRBV14 to TRBJ2-5; a weak D match, TRBD1 (5 bases). The CDR3 spans 16 residues. Trimming left V 1 base short and J 4 bases short, with 16 bases between. Germline CDR1 and CDR2: SGHDN and FVKESK. The CDR3 region is CASSQARARVRETQYF. CDR3 coding DNA: TGTGCCAGCAGCCAAGCCCGGGCCAGGGTTCGAGAGACCCAGTACTTC. Together with reference TRBV14 and TRBJ2-5, the CDR3 gives the full variable domain: EAGVTQFPSHSVIEKGQTVTLRCDPISGHDNLYWYRRVMGKEIKFLLHFVKESKQDESGMPNNRFLAERTGGTYSTLKVQPAELEDSGVYFCASSQARARVRETQYFGPGTRLLVL.

The rearrangement joins TRBV5-1 to TRBJ1-5; D possibly corresponds to TRBD1 (5 bases). CDR1 SGHRS and CDR2 YFSETQ come from the germline V gene. The CDR3 is 15 residues long. Trimming took off 4 bases at V and 0 bases at J, with 11 bases between the two ends. The CDR3 loop is CASSQDGHSNQPQHF. The DNA of the CDR3 is TGCGCCAGCAGCCAGGACGGACATAGCAATCAGCCCCAGCATTTT.

The chain uses TRBV7-9 and TRBJ2-5, with unresolved D. CDR1 is SEHNR, CDR2 FQNEAQ, per germline (reference sequence). Trimming removed 5 bases at V and 1 base at J, with 17 bases between. This CDR3 spans 16 amino acids. DNA for the CDR3: TGTGCCAGCAGCCTTAGTATGATGGTGGGCCAAGAGACCCAGTACTTC. Its translation is CASSLSMMVGQETQYF.

This chain joins TRBV5-1 and TRBJ2-3, with unresolved D. V was cut by 0 bases and J by 0 bases, with 14 bases left in between. The CDR3 covers 17 residues. CDR1 is SGHRS and CDR2 is YFSETQ in the germline V gene. CDR3 bases: TGCGCCAGCAGCTTGGCCGAAGCCTCCCTAAGCACAGATACGCAGTATTTT. Amino acids: CASSLAEASLSTDTQYF.

This clone was seen only a few times. Other nucleotide sequences from this sample produce the same CDR3. This rearrangement joins TRBV7-9 to TRBJ1-5; tentatively, D is TRBD1 (6 bases). V was pared by 1 base and J by 7 bases, with 14 bases between. CDR3 length: 15 amino acids. CDR1 and CDR2 (germline): SEHNR, FQNEAQ (reference sequence). The CDR3, as DNA: TGTGCCAGCAGCTTAGGTTGGTCAGGGGACCAGCCCCAGCATTTT. It codes for CASSLGWSGDQPQHF.

The rearrangement links TRBV11-1 to TRBJ2-7; 9 positions agree with TRBD2. J lost 2 bases, V lost 7 bases, and 12 bases had no gene match. This CDR3 has 16 residues. Germline V gene data show CDR1 as SGHAT and CDR2 as FQDESV (reference sequence). Here the CDR3 reads CASIRQASGTPYEQYF. The DNA of the CDR3 is TGTGCCAGCATCCGACAGGCTAGCGGGACACCCTACGAGCAGTACTTC.